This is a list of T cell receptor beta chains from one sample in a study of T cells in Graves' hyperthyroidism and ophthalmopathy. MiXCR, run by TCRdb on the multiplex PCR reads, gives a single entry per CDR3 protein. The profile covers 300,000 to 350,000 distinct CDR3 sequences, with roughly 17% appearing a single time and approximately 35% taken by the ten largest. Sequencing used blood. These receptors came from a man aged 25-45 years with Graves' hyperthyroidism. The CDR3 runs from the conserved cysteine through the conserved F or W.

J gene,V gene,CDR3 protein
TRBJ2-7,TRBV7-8,CASSFPLETGGPMDEQYF
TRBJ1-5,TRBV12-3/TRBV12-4,CASSSDRDQPQHF
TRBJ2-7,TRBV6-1,CASSELAEGKQYF
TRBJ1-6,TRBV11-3,CASSLTGKGYNSPLHF
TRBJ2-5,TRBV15,CATSRDRRTQYF
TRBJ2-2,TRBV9,CASSFRSLSGTGELFF
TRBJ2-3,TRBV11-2,CASSYGLAVPPDTQYF
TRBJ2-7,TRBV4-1,CASSKGLAGGYEQYF
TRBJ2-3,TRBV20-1,CSAGLAETPDTQYF
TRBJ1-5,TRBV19,CASSTLQGVRNQPQHF
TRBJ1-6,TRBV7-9,CASSLMSSYNSPLHF
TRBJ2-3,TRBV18,CASSTGAGVADTQYF
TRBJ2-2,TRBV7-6,CASSRDRGRANTGELFF
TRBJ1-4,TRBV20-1,CSAPGQAAKNEKLFF
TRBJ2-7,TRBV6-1,CASSDVRFGYEQYF